The rows below give T cell receptor beta chains drawn from one sample of a study of blood T cell repertoires in COVID-19. TCRdb keeps only in-frame clones here, not all; method: immunoSEQ multiplex PCR. This table holds approximately 300,000 clones, 80% to 95% found once. Sequencing input: peripheral blood. The receptors were gathered from a woman aged 30 to 39 with COVID-19, enrolled during active disease. CDR3s include the opening cysteine and the closing phenylalanine or tryptophan. D genes are given only for firm matches. Clone sizes are given selectively: once, few, many, or a class where the clone is expanded.

d_call clone_size j_call v_call cdr3_aa cdr3_nt
TRBD1 . TRBJ1-2 TRBV5-1 CASSQGTGFKGSYGYTF TGCGCCAGCAGCCAGGGGACAGGGTTTAAAGGGAGCTATGGCTACACCTTC
TRBD2 . TRBJ2-7 TRBV5-4 CASSLGREAHYEQYF TGTGCCAGCAGCTTGGGGCGGGAGGCCCACTACGAGCAGTACTTC
. . TRBJ1-5 TRBV6-1 CASSFVGRVQPQHF TGTGCCAGCAGTTTCGTGGGGAGGGTTCAGCCCCAGCATTTT
TRBD1 . TRBJ1-2 TRBV4-1 CASSQERKGGNYGYTF TGCGCCAGCAGCCAAGAAAGAAAAGGGGGCAACTATGGCTACACCTTC
. . TRBJ1-4 TRBV9 CASSVGHPATNEKLFF TGTGCCAGCAGCGTGGGACACCCAGCAACTAATGAAAAACTGTTTTTT
. . TRBJ2-7 TRBV30 CAWSAGTRGPEQYF TGTGCCTGGAGTGCTGGGACTAGGGGGCCCGAGCAGTACTTC
. few TRBJ1-6 TRBV27 CASSLFQDYNSPLHF TGTGCCAGCAGTTTATTTCAGGACTATAATTCACCCCTCCACTTT
TRBD2 . TRBJ2-3 TRBV19 CASSISSGSTDTQYF TGTGCCAGTAGTATATCTAGCGGGAGCACAGATACGCAGTATTTT
. once TRBJ2-3 TRBV15 CATSRVRQGGDTQYF TGTGCCACCAGCAGAGTTCGACAGGGAGGAGATACGCAGTATTTT
. . TRBJ1-6 TRBV19 CASSIGLAYNSPLHF TGTGCCAGTAGTATAGGACTGGCCTATAATTCACCCCTCCACTTT
. once TRBJ1-1 TRBV20-1 CSASGNTEAFF TGCAGTGCGTCAGGGAACACTGAAGCTTTCTTT
TRBD1 . TRBJ1-2 TRBV30 CAWRLGQPIYTF TGTGCCTGGAGGTTGGGACAGCCCATCTACACCTTC
. . TRBJ1-3 TRBV2 CASSARTVTGNTIYF TGTGCCAGCAGCGCGAGGACAGTCACTGGAAACACCATATATTTT
. . TRBJ2-5 TRBV7-9 CASSTTRLLQETQYF TGTGCCAGCAGCACCACGAGACTGCTCCAAGAGACCCAGTACTTC
TRBD2 . TRBJ2-2 TRBV9 CASSVEGLAFAGELFF TGTGCCAGCAGCGTTGAAGGACTAGCGTTCGCCGGGGAGCTGTTTTTT